Each of the 27 T cell receptor beta chains below was sequenced from the same sample in a study of OX40 agonist ivuxolimab in advanced cancers. Some clones are missing from TCRdb's copy, which holds only in-frame ones; the method was immunoSEQ multiplex PCR. The sample consists of some 81,000 clones, approximately 82% of them appearing once. This specimen consisted of CD4+ or CD8+ T cells sorted from blood, obtained in a trial of the OX40 agonist ivuxolimab. The receptors originated from an adult with an advanced solid tumor such as melanoma, head and neck, liver or kidney cancer.

The chain is built from TRBV5-1 and TRBJ1-2; D remains unclear. Deletions cut 0 bases from V and 2 bases from J, with 14 bases between. Germline CDR1 is SGHRS and CDR2 is YFSETQ. This CDR3 comprises 16 residues. The CDR3: CASSLASGQPNYGYTF. CDR3 nucleotide sequence: TGCGCCAGCAGCTTGGCGTCGGGCCAGCCCAACTATGGCTACACCTTC.

V and J are TRBV5-1 and TRBJ2-3, with D hard to call. Trimming cost V 4 bases and J 3 bases, with 15 bases left between them. The CDR3 sequence is 15 residues long. The germline V gene encodes CDR1 SGHRS and CDR2 YFSETQ. Here the CDR3 DNA reads TGCGCCAGCAGCGTAAATAGCCGCGCGACAGATACGCAGTATTTT. Its translation is CASSVNSRATDTQYF.

This clone has just a few counts. The rearrangement links TRBV25-1 to TRBJ1-1; no clear D. The CDR3 extends over 15 amino acids. CDR1 and CDR2 (germline): MGHDK, SYGVNS. The V and J ends lost 4 bases and 0 bases respectively, with 12 bases between them. The CDR3, as DNA: TGTGCCAGCAGTGCCCGCGGACGGATGAACACTGAAGCTTTCTTT. Its translation is CASSARGRMNTEAFF. Variable domain in full (rest from reference TRBV25-1 and TRBJ1-1): EADIYQTPRYLVIGTGKKITLECSQTMGHDKMYWYQQDPGMELHLIHYSYGVNSTEKGDLSSESTVSRIRTEHFPLTLESARPSHTSQYLCASSARGRMNTEAFFGQGTRLTVV.

This clone was counted a single time. Here the CDR3 reads CASSSGTGGGKGTDTQYF. The CDR3 nucleotides read TGTGCCAGCAGCTCCGGGACAGGGGGCGGGAAAGGCACAGATACGCAGTATTTT. The chain has TRBV7-3 and TRBJ2-3; 12 bases match TRBD1. Germline-derived CDR1 and CDR2 are SGHTA and FQGTGA. The CDR3 sequence is 18 residues long. The junction had 9 bases not matched to a gene; V was cut back by 4 bases and J by 1 base.

There are a few counts of this clone. This chain links TRBV7-2 with TRBJ1-5, with D maybe TRBD1 (5 bases). Germline loops: CDR1 SGHTA, CDR2 FQGNSA. Deletions cut 4 bases from V and 5 bases from J, with 15 bases between. This CDR3 has 15 amino acids. The CDR3 here is CASSSSIGDYQPQHF. The CDR3 DNA sequence: TGTGCCAGCAGCTCTAGTATCGGGGACTATCAGCCCCAGCATTTT.

Regarding this clone: Other nucleotide sequences from this sample produce the same CDR3. The chain recombines TRBV2 with TRBJ1-2; 7 nucleotides agree with TRBD1. The CDR3 spans 13 residues. Trimming removed 3 bases from V and 2 bases from J; junction bases left unmatched: 0. Germline V gene lookup returns CDR1 SNHLY and CDR2 FYNNEI. In DNA, the CDR3 is TGTGCCAGCAGTGAGACAGGGAACTATGGCTACACCTTC. Protein sequence: CASSETGNYGYTF. Together with reference TRBV2 and TRBJ1-2, the CDR3 gives the full variable domain: EPEVTQTPSHQVTQMGQEVILRCVPISNHLYFYWYRQILGQKVEFLVSFYNNEISEKSEIFDDQFSVERPDGSNFTLKIRSTKLEDSAMYFCASSETGNYGYTFGSGTRLTVV.

The chain combines TRBV18 with TRBJ1-1; no definite D call. CDR3 length: 13 amino acids. The ends were cut back, 0 bases at V and 5 bases at J, with 7 bases in the middle. From germline, CDR1 is KGHSH and CDR2 LQKENI. The CDR3 region has the DNA TGTGCCAGCTCACCACCGTTGGGTACTGAAGCTTTCTTT. It is translated as CASSPPLGTEAFF.

The chain links TRBV5-4 to TRBJ2-7, with D possibly matching TRBD2 (6 bases). Trimming took off 3 bases at V and 5 bases at J, with 21 bases between the two ends. Germline V CDR1 and CDR2: SGHNT, YYREEE (reference sequence). This CDR3 is built from 16 residues. CDR3 sequence reads: CASSSSSAGVAHEQYF. Written as DNA, the CDR3 is TGTGCCAGCAGCTCCTCTAGCGCCGGAGTTGCCCACGAGCAGTACTTC.

The chain recombines TRBV19 with TRBJ1-3; D uncertain. Germline values: CDR1 LNHDA, CDR2 SQIVND (reference sequence). CDR3 size: 15 residues. V was cut by 2 bases and J by 3 bases, with 11 bases left in between. The CDR3 protein is CASSIRPGGGNTIYF. The CDR3 DNA reads as TGTGCCAGTAGTATAAGGCCGGGAGGTGGAAACACCATATATTTT. Filled out from reference TRBV19 and TRBJ1-3, the complete variable domain reads DGGITQSPKYLFRKEGQNVTLSCEQNLNHDAMYWYRQDPGQGLRLIYYSQIVNDFQKGDIAEGYSVSREKKESFPLTVTSAQKNPTAFYLCASSIRPGGGNTIYFGEGSWLTVV.

The chain is built from TRBV5-4 and TRBJ1-1; possibly TRBD1 for D (5 bases). The V gene lost 3 bases and the J gene lost 1 base, with 7 bases spanning the gap. This CDR3 region has 13 residues. Germline V gene sequence: CDR1 SGHNT, CDR2 YYREEE (reference sequence). The CDR3 sequence is CASSYDRNTEAFF. The CDR3 nucleotides read TGTGCCAGCAGCTACGACAGGAACACTGAAGCTTTCTTT.

This clone was observed a single time. The chain employs TRBV10-3 and TRBJ1-1, with D unresolved. Germline CDR1 and CDR2: ENHRY and SYGVKD. CDR3 length: 13 amino acids. V shed 0 bases and J shed 5 bases, with 7 bases lying between them. This CDR3 reads CAISESEGTEAFF. CDR3 DNA sequence: TGTGCCATCAGTGAGTCGGAAGGGACTGAAGCTTTCTTT.

This chain uses TRBV28 with TRBJ2-1, with 8 bases identical to TRBD2. This CDR3 has 16 residues. V lost 2 bases to trimming and J lost 7 bases; unmatched junction nucleotides: 10. Germline V gene lookup returns CDR1 MDHEN and CDR2 SYDVKM. The CDR3 coding sequence is TGTGCCAGCAGTTTACCTGGCGGGGGGCCTAGTAATGAGCAGTTCTTC. Protein: CASSLPGGGPSNEQFF.

This chain links TRBV7-9 with TRBJ2-1, with 12 bases matching TRBD2. Germline values: CDR1 SEHNR, CDR2 FQNEAQ (reference sequence). V gave up 3 bases and J gave up 7 bases; unmatched junction bases: 13. This CDR3 comprises 18 residues. The DNA of the CDR3 is TGTGCCAGCAGCTTTCCCCCGCGACTAGCGGGAGTGAGAAATGAGCAGTTCTTC. Protein: CASSFPPRLAGVRNEQFF.

This clone was picked up one time. CDR3 coding DNA: TGTGCCAGCCGTCGAGACGGAGAGCCCCAGCATTTT. This encodes CASRRDGEPQHF. This sequence joins TRBV6-5 and TRBJ1-5; D remains unclear. The V gene lost 8 bases and the J gene lost 8 bases, with 13 bases spanning the gap. Germline V lookup: CDR1 MNHEY, CDR2 SVGAGI. The CDR3 covers 12 residues.

The chain's CDR3 is CASSLGGIGANVLTF. The CDR3 region has the DNA TGTGCCAGCAGCTTAGGAGGGATTGGGGCCAACGTCCTGACTTTC. The V and J genes are TRBV7-9 and TRBJ2-6; D perhaps matches TRBD2 (5 bases). V lost 1 base, J lost 3 bases, and 7 bases lay in between. The length of the CDR3 is 15 residues. The germline gives CDR1 SEHNR, CDR2 FQNEAQ (reference sequence).

This clone was found a few times. V gene TRBV19 combines with J gene TRBJ1-2; 7 bases line up with TRBD1. V lost 6 bases, J lost 4 bases, and 5 bases stayed unmatched. The CDR3 spans 13 residues. Germline assignment: CDR1 LNHDA and CDR2 SQIVND (reference sequence). CDR3 amino acids: CASRRGQIYGYTF. CDR3 DNA: TGTGCCAGTAGGAGGGGACAGATCTATGGCTACACCTTC.

The V call is TRBV2, the J call TRBJ2-7; D unclear. This CDR3 comprises 15 residues. CDR1 SNHLY and CDR2 FYNNEI come from the germline V gene. V shed 2 bases and J shed 2 bases, with 13 bases lying between them. Here the CDR3 reads CASSERHLTPYEQYF. CDR3 in DNA: TGTGCCAGCAGTGAACGACATCTTACCCCCTACGAGCAGTACTTC.

The chain recombines TRBV2 with TRBJ1-5; TRBD1 aligns across 9 bases. Trimming removed 4 bases from V and 7 bases from J; junction bases left unmatched: 5. CDR3 length: 14 residues. Germline-derived CDR1 and CDR2 are SNHLY and FYNNEI. For the CDR3, the DNA is TGTGCCAGCAGTGGAACAGGGGGCCGCCAGCCCCAGCATTTT. This sequence encodes CASSGTGGRQPQHF.

The rearrangement joins TRBV12-5 to TRBJ2-1; 11 nucleotides match TRBD2. This CDR3 spans 16 amino acids. Trimming took 1 base from V and 8 from J; bases not matched to a gene: 7. The germline gives CDR1 LGHNT, CDR2 FRNRAP. This chain's CDR3 is CASGLGLAGGPDEQFF. The CDR3 nucleotides read TGTGCTAGTGGTTTGGGTCTAGCGGGAGGTCCGGATGAGCAGTTCTTC.

The V gene is TRBV27, the J gene TRBJ2-5; D gene ambiguous. Gene TRBJ2-7 matches the end of the DNA better, so the J call may be wrong. CDR1 is MNHEY and CDR2 is SMNVEV in the germline V gene (reference sequence). This CDR3 has 14 amino acids. CDR3: CASSLMGNSYEQYF. For the CDR3, the DNA is TGTGCCAGCAGTTTAATGGGGAACTCCTACGAGCAGTACTTC.

This clone has a single count. The rearrangement uses TRBV6-5 and TRBJ1-5; a weak D match, TRBD1 (5 bases). Germline assignment: CDR1 MNHEY and CDR2 SVGAGI. Trimming pared 6 bases from V and 5 bases from J, leaving 11 bases between. This CDR3 has 13 amino acids. This chain's CDR3 is CASRLGPHQPQHF. The DNA for the CDR3 is TGTGCCAGCAGGCTGGGGCCTCATCAGCCCCAGCATTTT.

This clone is classed as medium-sized. The rearrangement joins TRBV7-9 to TRBJ1-6; no firm D call. CDR1 and CDR2 (germline): SEHNR, FQNEAQ (reference sequence). The CDR3 loop spans 13 amino acids. V lost 11 bases, J lost 4 bases, and 12 bases lay in between. The DNA of the CDR3 is TGTGCCTGGACGGACGGTTATAATTCACCCCTCCACTTT. It translates to CAWTDGYNSPLHF.

The table lists this clone with a few counts. This chain joins TRBV14 and TRBJ1-1; no clear D gene. Trimming left V 0 bases short and J 1 base short, with 9 bases between. From germline, CDR1 is SGHDN and CDR2 FVKESK. The CDR3 has 15 residues. CDR3 residues: CASSQETRANTEAFF. The CDR3 DNA reads TGTGCCAGCAGCCAAGAAACCCGTGCGAACACTGAAGCTTTCTTT.

This clone was detected only a few times. The CDR3 DNA sequence: TGCAGCGCTAGCCGACAGGGGCCGAACACTGAAGCTTTCTTT. It specifies CSASRQGPNTEAFF. This rearrangement joins TRBV29-1 to TRBJ1-1; 8 bases are a match to TRBD1. This CDR3 region has 14 residues. Trimming at V came to 7 bases and at J to 1 base, leaving 8 bases not matched to a gene. Germline values: CDR1 SQVTM, CDR2 ANQGSEA.

In the case of this clone: At one end the junction does not follow the germline gene, possibly because of a read error. The V and J genes are TRBV28 and TRBJ1-6, with D possibly matching TRBD1 (6 bases). CDR3 size: 12 residues. The V gene's germline CDR1 is MDHEN and CDR2 SYDVKM. The CDR3 is CASSLGGADRSF. Here the CDR3 DNA reads TGTGCCAGCAGTTTGGGGGGGGCGGACAGAAGCTTT.

V usage is TRBV7-9 and J usage is TRBJ1-4; D uncertain. This CDR3 has 11 residues. Germline V CDR1 and CDR2: SEHNR, FQNEAQ (reference sequence). V was trimmed by 5 bases and J by 15 bases, leaving 13 bases between them. The CDR3 DNA follows: TGTGCCAGCAGCGTCCGGGAGAGATTGTTTTTT. Residues: CASSVRERLFF.

This clone was seen once. V and J are TRBV6-5 and TRBJ2-3, with TRBD1 identical over 8 bases. Germline V gene sequence: CDR1 MNHEY, CDR2 SVGAGI. The CDR3 sequence is 12 residues long. After removal of 5 bases from V and 12 bases from J, the junction contained 7 bases not matched to a gene. CDR3 loop: CASSGPGTGQYF. Here the CDR3 DNA reads TGTGCCAGCAGTGGCCCCGGGACAGGCCAGTATTTT.